The TCR beta chain under discussion was sequenced for a study of regulatory T cells. Trimming left V 5 bases short and J 1 base short, with 15 bases between. CDR1 and CDR2 from the germline V gene are MDHEN and SYDVKM. This CDR3 region has 15 residues. The primer mix had 52 TRBV and 13 TRBJ primers. Sequencing used immunoSEQ multiplex PCR; TCRdb keeps in-frame clones, though not all of them. The sample has about 23,000 clones, approximately 90% seen once. Findings of the study overall: Hydrophobic residues at CDR3 positions 6 and 7 were enriched in conventional CD4+ T cells of CD3G-deficient patients.

As concerns this clone: The antigen is not known.

The V and J genes are TRBV28 and TRBJ2-7, with D possibly being TRBD2 (7 bases). The sample was conventional CD4+ T cells sorted from blood. The sequence came from a child younger than 18 with CD3G deficiency. CDR3 DNA: TGTGCCAGCAGTCTTGGGGGGGCGCGGTCCTACGAGCAGTACTTC. Translation: CASSLGGARSYEQYF.